These 23 T cell receptor beta chains originate from one sample sequenced in a study of blood T cell repertoires in COVID-19. Using immunoSEQ multiplex PCR, the repertoire was profiled, and TCRdb retains in-frame clones only, with some absent. The data hold about 110,000 clones, with approximately 80% observed a single time. The sequenced sample consisted of peripheral blood. The receptors originated from a woman aged 65 to 85 with acute or convalescent COVID-19.

The rearrangement links TRBV5-1 to TRBJ1-5; D remains unclear. Between the trimmed V and J ends, which lost 5 bases and 4 bases, there was a span of 10 bases. Germline V gene lookup returns CDR1 SGHRS and CDR2 YFSETQ. The CDR3 contains 13 residues. CDR3 sequence reads: CASRSDLNQPQHF. In DNA, the CDR3 is TGCGCCAGCAGGTCTGATCTAAATCAGCCCCAGCATTTT.

The genes are TRBV14 and TRBJ2-7; tentatively, D is TRBD2 (7 bases). V lost 1 base and J 0 bases, leaving 25 bases between the germline ends. Germline V gene lookup returns CDR1 SGHDN and CDR2 FVKESK. The CDR3 spans 20 residues. The CDR3 bases are TGTGCCAGCAGCCAAGGTCGATGGTCGCGCGGGGGCCCTGTCTCCTACGAGCAGTACGTC. Translation: CASSQGRWSRGGPVSYEQYV.

The genes are TRBV5-4 and TRBJ2-1; 9 nucleotides match TRBD2. The CDR3 consists of 15 residues. From germline, CDR1 is SGHNT and CDR2 YYREEE (reference sequence). Trimming removed 2 bases from V and 4 bases from J; junction bases left unmatched: 4. For the CDR3, the DNA is TGTGCCAGCAGCTTTAGCGGGAGAAGATACAATGAGCAGTTCTTC. It encodes CASSFSGRRYNEQFF. The entire variable domain, with the rest obtained from reference TRBV5-4 and TRBJ2-1, is as follows: ETGVTQSPTHLIKTRGQQVTLRCSSQSGHNTVSWYQQALGQGPQFIFQYYREEENGRGNFPPRFSGLQFPNYSSELNVNALELDDSALYLCASSFSGRRYNEQFFGPGTRLTVL.

This clone was detected a few times. The genes are TRBV7-3 and TRBJ2-2; 7 nucleotides match TRBD2. CDR3 size: 13 residues. Germline V lookup: CDR1 SGHTA, CDR2 FQGTGA. Trimming took 5 bases from V and 11 from J; bases not matched to a gene: 8. The CDR3 DNA reads TGTGCCAGCAGCCCGCAGCGGGGCGCTGAGCTGTTTTTT. Its translation is CASSPQRGAELFF.

CDR3 loop: CASSPGTSGIETQYF. The CDR3 coding sequence is TGCGCCAGCAGTCCCGGGACTAGCGGGATTGAGACCCAGTACTTC. The chain carries TRBV10-1 and TRBJ2-5; 13 nucleotides line up with TRBD2. Germline lookup yields CDR1 WNHNN and CDR2 SYGVQD (reference sequence). The junction had 5 bases not matched to a gene; V was cut back by 5 bases and J by 5 bases. The CDR3 is 15 amino acids.

The genes are TRBV18 and TRBJ1-1; 7 nucleotides match TRBD1. Per the germline V gene, CDR1 is KGHSH and CDR2 is LQKENI. V was pared by 3 bases and J by 0 bases, with 7 bases of the junction left unmatched. The CDR3 extends over 16 amino acids. CDR3 amino acids: CASSPHRDSMNTEAFF. CDR3 coding DNA: TGTGCCAGCTCACCGCATAGGGACAGCATGAACACTGAAGCTTTCTTT.

The CDR3 region is CASSLGTSGHQETQYF. The CDR3 DNA reads as TGTGCCAGCAGCCTTGGGACTAGCGGACACCAAGAGACCCAGTACTTC. This chain links TRBV9 with TRBJ2-5, with TRBD2 identical over 11 bases. Germline V lookup: CDR1 SGDLS, CDR2 YYNGEE. V shed 4 bases, J shed 0 bases, and the junction held 5 bases outside the gene matches. This CDR3 has 16 residues.

V gene TRBV12-3 or TRBV12-4 combines with J gene TRBJ1-5; 7 nucleotides align to TRBD1. V shed 6 bases and J 3 bases; nucleotides not matched to a gene: 2. This CDR3 comprises 13 residues. In DNA, the CDR3 is TGTGCCAGCAGCGGACAGGTCAATCAGCCCCAGCATTTT. It codes for CASSGQVNQPQHF.

The rearrangement uses TRBV7-9 and TRBJ1-3, with D uncertain. Per germline, CDR1 SEHNR and CDR2 FQNEAQ (reference sequence). The CDR3 is made up of 14 amino acids. Deletions cut 1 base from V and 4 bases from J, with 8 bases between. In DNA form, the CDR3 reads TGTGCCAGCAGCTTAGACTATTCGGGAAACACCATATATTTT. It codes for CASSLDYSGNTIYF.

The J gene is TRBJ1-6, the V gene TRBV6-6, with D uncertain. The V gene lost 6 bases and the J gene lost 7 bases, with 7 bases spanning the gap. The CDR3 covers 12 residues. The germline V gene has CDR1 MNHNY and CDR2 SVGAGI (reference sequence). The CDR3 loop reads CASSLQNSPLHF. The CDR3 nucleotides read TGTGCCAGCAGCCTACAGAATTCACCCCTCCACTTT.

This sequence joins TRBV5-1 and TRBJ2-3, with TRBD2 matching over 13 bases. Losses at the gene ends were 2 bases for V and 1 base for J; bases not matched to a gene: 4. The CDR3 is 17 amino acids. CDR1 and CDR2 (germline): SGHRS, YFSETQ. The CDR3 protein is CASSLTSGGARTDTQYF. As DNA, the CDR3 is TGCGCCAGCAGCTTAACTAGCGGGGGGGCCCGCACAGATACGCAGTATTTT.

V and J are TRBV5-1 and TRBJ1-3; 9 positions agree with TRBD1. The CDR3 sequence is 16 residues long. The V and J ends lost 4 bases and 2 bases, in that order; junction bases with no gene match: 7. In germline, CDR1 is SGHRS, CDR2 YFSETQ. The CDR3 sequence: CASSQSRQGAGNTIYF. DNA of the CDR3: TGCGCCAGCAGCCAATCTCGACAGGGGGCTGGAAACACCATATATTTT.

The chain has TRBV6-1 and TRBJ1-1; D is unresolved. V lost 2 bases, J lost 1 base, and 8 bases lay in between. Germline V lookup: CDR1 MNHNS, CDR2 SASEGT. The CDR3 contains 14 residues. This CDR3 is CASSEQRQNTEAFF. In DNA form, the CDR3 reads TGTGCCAGCAGTGAACAGAGGCAGAACACTGAAGCTTTCTTT.

The V and J genes are TRBV30 and TRBJ2-1; 9 bases line up with TRBD2. CDR1 GTSNPN and CDR2 SVGIG come from the germline V gene (reference sequence). Trimming removed 5 bases from V and 6 bases from J; junction bases left unmatched: 11. The length of the CDR3 is 15 residues. In nucleotides, the CDR3 is TGTGCCTGGGACAAGGGACTAGCCCCCGGCAATGAGCAGTTCTTC. As protein: CAWDKGLAPGNEQFF.

The chain employs TRBV4-3 and TRBJ2-1, with a possible D match to TRBD2 (5 bases). Germline CDR1 is LGHNA and CDR2 is YSLEER. V lost 0 bases, J lost 6 bases, and 12 bases lay in between. The CDR3 length is 15 residues. CDR3 sequence reads: CASSQDGGLANEQFF. The CDR3 region has the DNA TGCGCCAGCAGCCAAGATGGAGGCCTCGCCAATGAGCAGTTCTTC.

V is TRBV3-1 (or the pseudogene TRBV3-2) and J is TRBJ1-4, with a possible D match to TRBD1 (6 bases). The CDR3 loop spans 16 amino acids. V lost 1 base to trimming and J lost 8 bases, with 17 bases between them. The germline CDR1 and CDR2 sequences are LGHDT and YNNKEL (reference sequence). For the CDR3, the DNA is TGTGCCAGCAGCCAAGTTCCGACGAGGGGGTGGGAAAAACTGTTTTTT. It translates to CASSQVPTRGWEKLFF.

The rearrangement uses TRBV6-2 or TRBV6-3 and TRBJ2-1; D ambiguous. The CDR3 covers 13 residues. Per germline, CDR1 MNHEY and CDR2 SVGEGT. The V and J ends lost 3 bases and 4 bases respectively, with 7 bases between them. DNA of the CDR3: TGTGCCAGCAGTTATCTCCCTTACAATGAGCAGTTCTTC. Residues: CASSYLPYNEQFF.

The J gene is TRBJ1-1, the V gene TRBV2; the match to TRBD1 covers 7 bases. V shed 2 bases and J 3 bases; nucleotides not matched to a gene: 0. CDR1 is SNHLY and CDR2 is FYNNEI in the germline V gene. This CDR3 region has 13 residues. The CDR3, as DNA: TGTGCCAGCAGTGAACAGGGGGACACTGAAGCTTTCTTT. The encoded protein is CASSEQGDTEAFF.

The V gene is TRBV10-3, the J gene TRBJ2-3; D may be TRBD1 (5 bases). Per germline, CDR1 ENHRY and CDR2 SYGVKD. This CDR3 is 13 amino acids long. Trimming shortened V by 9 bases and J by 4 bases, and 14 bases separated the two germline ends. The CDR3 bases are TGTGCCATAATGTGGACATTGGCAGATACGCAGTATTTT. Its translation: CAIMWTLADTQYF.

V and J are TRBV7-2 and TRBJ2-1; 10 nucleotides agree with TRBD2. Trimming cost V 0 bases and J 4 bases; bases outside gene matches: 3. This CDR3 contains 16 residues. Germline CDR1 SGHTA, CDR2 FQGNSA. The CDR3 here is CASSLAAGGKYNEQFF. CDR3 bases: TGTGCCAGCAGCTTAGCAGCGGGGGGGAAATACAATGAGCAGTTCTTC.

The gene calls are TRBV5-4 and TRBJ1-1; maybe TRBD1 (5 bases). V was clipped by 4 bases and J by 5 bases, with 15 bases between them. This CDR3 contains 14 residues. CDR1 SGHNT and CDR2 YYREEE come from the germline V gene (reference sequence). The chain's CDR3 is CASSPATRATEAFF. CDR3 sequence (DNA): TGTGCCAGCAGCCCAGCAACCAGGGCGACTGAAGCTTTCTTT.

Only one count was recorded for this clone. This chain connects TRBV27 to TRBJ1-5; maybe TRBD1 (5 bases). Per germline, CDR1 MNHEY and CDR2 SMNVEV (reference sequence). This CDR3 is 14 amino acids long. Trimming pared 3 bases from V and 6 bases from J, leaving 12 bases between. The DNA of the CDR3 is TGTGCCAGCAGTTTGGGGGGGTATGGTCAGCCCCAGCATTTT. As protein: CASSLGGYGQPQHF.

This chain links TRBV5-1 with TRBJ1-5, with unresolved D. The CDR3 is 15 amino acids. Germline lookup yields CDR1 SGHRS and CDR2 YFSETQ. V gave up 2 bases and J gave up 0 bases, with 9 bases separating them. CDR3 coding DNA: TGCGCCAGCAGCTTCCGGGGTGATAGCAATCAGCCCCAGCATTTT. Amino acids: CASSFRGDSNQPQHF.